This T cell receptor (beta chain) was found in a study of blood T cell repertoires in COVID-19. Background on the study: COVID-19 samples, acute and convalescent, were from the United States, Italy and Spain. The cDNA or gDNA used as material had been derived from T cells, B-cell-depleted T cells, or PBMCs.

Source study methods: Estimated nucleated cell counts came from reference gene primer amplification. TCRdb keeps only in-frame clones here, not all; method: immunoSEQ multiplex PCR. The D gene and trimming were derived from the DNA, and the V and J assignments and clone size from that table. This sample has approximately 240,000 clones, with 84% found just once. The CDR3 runs to 13 residues. Germline V gives CDR1 MNHNS, CDR2 SASEGT. Deletions cut 2 bases from V and 3 bases from J, with 6 bases between. The genes are TRBV6-1 and TRBJ2-3; unclear D gene. The sequence was obtained from a woman aged 60-75 years with acute or convalescent COVID-19. Sequenced: peripheral blood. The CDR3 spells CASSETETDTQYF. Here the CDR3 DNA reads TGTGCCAGCAGTGAAACGGAGACAGATACGCAGTATTTT.